The clone carrying this T cell receptor (beta chain) appeared a few times. Its antigen is still unknown. This specimen belongs to a study of cytotoxic CD8 clonotypes in ibrutinib-treated CLL. Study context: In all, about a dozen patients were relapsed/refractory, fewer than 16 were treatment-naive and about 18 were IGHV unmutated.

V lost 3 bases to trimming and J lost 14 bases; unmatched junction nucleotides: 17. This CDR3 region has 16 residues. Germline V gives CDR1 SGHDT, CDR2 YYEEEE. Targeted sequencing depth ranged from 1 in 200,000 to 1 in 1 million T cells. Some clones are missing from TCRdb's copy, which holds only in-frame ones; the method was immunoSEQ multiplex PCR. The table shows 250,000 to 350,000 clones, with 65% to 85% occurring only once. Study outcomes and limitations: Samples from sustained-remission and progressing patients were taken at different times.

Sequences were derived from PBMCs, sampled at disease progression, from a patient treated with ibrutinib. The TCR sequence derives from a human donor with chronic lymphocytic leukemia. V usage is TRBV5-6 and J usage is TRBJ2-5; 12 positions agree with TRBD2. CDR3 amino acids: CASSSLAGGAFGRFYF. CDR3 sequence (DNA): TGTGCCAGCAGCTCACTAGCGGGGGGCGCTTTTGGGCGGTTTTACTTC.